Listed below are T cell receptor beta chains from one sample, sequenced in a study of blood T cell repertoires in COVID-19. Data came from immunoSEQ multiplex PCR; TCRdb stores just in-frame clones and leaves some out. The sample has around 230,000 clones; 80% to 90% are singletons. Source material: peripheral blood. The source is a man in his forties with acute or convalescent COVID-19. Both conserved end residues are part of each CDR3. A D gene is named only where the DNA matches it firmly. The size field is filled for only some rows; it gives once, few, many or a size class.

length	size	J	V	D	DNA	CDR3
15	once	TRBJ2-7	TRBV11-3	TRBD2	TGTGCCAGCAGCTTGGGGACGGGACTATCCTACGAGCAGTACTTC	CASSLGTGLSYEQYF
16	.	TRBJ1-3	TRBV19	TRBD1	TGTGCCAGTAGTATAGGTGCGGGACAGTGGGGACACACCATATATTTT	CASSIGAGQWGHTIYF
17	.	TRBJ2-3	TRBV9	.	TGTGCCAGCAGCACCCCGAGGGGGGGGCGGGGCACAGATACGCAGTATTTT	CASSTPRGGRGTDTQYF
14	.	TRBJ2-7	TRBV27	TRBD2	TGTGCCAGCAGTTTGGCTAGCGGGGGCTACGAGCAGTACTTC	CASSLASGGYEQYF
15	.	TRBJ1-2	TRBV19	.	TGTGCCAGTAGTATCATGGCTCCATCACCCTATGGCTACACCTTC	CASSIMAPSPYGYTF
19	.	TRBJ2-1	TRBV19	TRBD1	TGTGCCAGTACCGAGGGACAGGGGTTGACGGGAGTGTCCTACAATGAGCAGTTCTTC	CASTEGQGLTGVSYNEQFF
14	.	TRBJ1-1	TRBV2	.	TGTGCCAGCAGTGAAGCGCAGATGAACACTGAAGCTTTCTTT	CASSEAQMNTEAFF
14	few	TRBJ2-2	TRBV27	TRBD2	TGTGCCAGCGTCTCGCGGGAGTTAACCGGGGAGCTGTTTTTT	CASVSRELTGELFF
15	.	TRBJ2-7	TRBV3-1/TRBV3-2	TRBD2	TGTGCCAGCAGCCAAGAACGGGGGGGCCCCTACGAGCAGTACTTC	CASSQERGGPYEQYF
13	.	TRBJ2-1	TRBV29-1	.	TGCAGCGTTAATCGGGACACCTACAATGAGCAGTTCTTC	CSVNRDTYNEQFF
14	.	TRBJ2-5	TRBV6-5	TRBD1	TGTGCCAGCAGCCAGGGACAGAACTCCGAGACCCAGTACTTC	CASSQGQNSETQYF
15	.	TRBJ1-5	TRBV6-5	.	TGTGCCAGCAGTTACTCGTACGGTAGCAATCAGCCCCAGCATTTT	CASSYSYGSNQPQHF
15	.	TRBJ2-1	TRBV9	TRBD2	TGTGCCAGCAGCTCCCAAGCGGGAGGGGTTCATGAGCAGTTCTTC	CASSSQAGGVHEQFF
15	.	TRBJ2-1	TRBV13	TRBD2	TGTGCCAGCAGCCGGAAGCCGACTAGCGGGGGTGAGCAGTTCTTC	CASSRKPTSGGEQFF
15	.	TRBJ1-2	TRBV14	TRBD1	TGTGCCAGCAGCCAAGAACAGGGGGCTGTTGCTGGCTACACCTTC	CASSQEQGAVAGYTF
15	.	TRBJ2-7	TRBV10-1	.	TGCGCCAGCAGTGAGTCGACGGGAGCGGGTATCGAGCAGTACTTC	CASSESTGAGIEQYF
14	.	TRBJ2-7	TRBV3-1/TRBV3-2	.	TGTGCCAGCAGCCCAAACTTCGACTCCTACGAGCAGTACTTC	CASSPNFDSYEQYF
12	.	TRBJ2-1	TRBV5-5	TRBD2	TGTGCCAGCAGCTGGGAGGGGTATGAGCAGTTCTTC	CASSWEGYEQFF
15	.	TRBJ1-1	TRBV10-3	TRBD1	TGTGCCATCAGTGAGAACGAGGTCACAGGGGCTGAAGCTTTCTTT	CAISENEVTGAEAFF
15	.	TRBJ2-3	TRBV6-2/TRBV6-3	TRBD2	TGTGCCAGCAGTTACGAGCGGGAGGACACAGATACGCAGTATTTT	CASSYEREDTDTQYF
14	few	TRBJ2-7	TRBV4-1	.	TGCGCCAGCAGCCAGGACGGTGAGCGGTACGAGCAGTACTTC	CASSQDGERYEQYF
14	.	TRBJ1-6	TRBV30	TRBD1	TGTGCCTGGAGGGGACAGGGATATAATTCACCCCTCCACTTT	CAWRGQGYNSPLHF
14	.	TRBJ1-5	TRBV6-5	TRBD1	TGTGCCAGCAGTAGGGGACAGGGGGCTTCGTCCCAGCATTTT	CASSRGQGASSQHF
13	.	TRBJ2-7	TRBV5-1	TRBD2	TGCGCCAGCAGCTCCACTAGCGGGGGCGAGCAGTACTTC	CASSSTSGGEQYF
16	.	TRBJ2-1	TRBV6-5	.	TGTGCCAGCAGTTACTCGAGGTCCGCCGGAGGGAATGAGCAGTTCTTC	CASSYSRSAGGNEQFF
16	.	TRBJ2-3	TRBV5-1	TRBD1	TGCGCCAGCAGCTTGGGACAGGGAGTTAACACAGATACGCAGTATTTT	CASSLGQGVNTDTQYF
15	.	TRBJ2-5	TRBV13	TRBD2	TGTGCCAGCAGCGGGGGGACTAGCGGAGAAGAGACCCAGTACTTC	CASSGGTSGEETQYF
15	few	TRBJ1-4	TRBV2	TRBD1	TGTGCCAGCAGTGAAGACAGGGGCACTAATGAAAAACTGTTTTTT	CASSEDRGTNEKLFF
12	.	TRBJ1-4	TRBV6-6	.	TGTGCCACCCTTGGCCCAAATGAAAAACTGTTTTTT	CATLGPNEKLFF
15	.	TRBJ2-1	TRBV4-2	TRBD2	TGTGCCAGCAGCGAGGGGACTAGCAAGGGCAATGAGCAGTTCTTC	CASSEGTSKGNEQFF
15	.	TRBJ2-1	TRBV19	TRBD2	TGTGCCAGTAGGCCCGGGACTAGCGCATACAATGAGCAGTTCTTC	CASRPGTSAYNEQFF
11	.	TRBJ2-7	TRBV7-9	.	TGTGCCAGCAGAGAGGGAGACGAGCAGTACTTC	CASREGDEQYF
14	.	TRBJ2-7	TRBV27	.	TGTGCCAGCAGCCTAGGGGCCAGTAACTACGAGCAGTACTTC	CASSLGASNYEQYF
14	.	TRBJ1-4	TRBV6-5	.	TGTGCCAGCAGACCAGGACTGGTGGGCGAAAAACTGTTTTTT	CASRPGLVGEKLFF
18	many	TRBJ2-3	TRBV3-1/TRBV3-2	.	TGTGCCAGCAGCCAATTTGGTCGGGGGGCTTCTGGCACAGATACGCAGTATTTT	CASSQFGRGASGTDTQYF
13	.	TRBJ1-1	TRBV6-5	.	TGTGCCAGCAGTTCCCCGGTTAACACTGAAGCTTTCTTT	CASSSPVNTEAFF
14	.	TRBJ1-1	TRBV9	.	TGTGCCAGCAGCGTAGGAGGAGTCGGCACCGAAGCTTTCTTT	CASSVGGVGTEAFF
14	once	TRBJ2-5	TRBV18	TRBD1	TGTGCCAGCTCACTTACAGGGGATCGGGAGACCCAGTACTTC	CASSLTGDRETQYF
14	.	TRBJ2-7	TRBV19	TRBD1	TGTGCCAGTAGCCTGACAGGGAAGACCTACGAGCAGTACTTC	CASSLTGKTYEQYF
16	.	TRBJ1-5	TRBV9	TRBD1	TGTGCCAGCAGAAGCCGACAGGGGTCATGCAATCAGCCCCAGCATTTT	CASRSRQGSCNQPQHF
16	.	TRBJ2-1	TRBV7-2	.	TGTGCCAGCAGCTCCTCCCCCGGGACTGGGTACAATGAGCAGTTCTTC	CASSSSPGTGYNEQFF
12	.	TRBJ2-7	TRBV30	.	TGTGCCTGGAGTCTGGGCCCCTACGAGCAGTACTTC	CAWSLGPYEQYF
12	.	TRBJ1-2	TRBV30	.	TGTGCCTGGAGTGTTGGCAGGGTCGAATACACCTTC	CAWSVGRVEYTF